This T cell receptor (beta chain) was profiled in a study of control samples from healthy donors and cancer patients (dated by TCRdb to about 2020). The library relied on the immunoSEQ multiplex PCR assay. TCRdb mirrors the immuneACCESS table, restricted to in-frame sequences. Some clones are absent from its copies; in checked studies, under half trace to an unresolved V gene, and the reason for the others is unknown. The sample table holds 84,000 or so clones, of which around 83% were seen once. The ten largest clonotypes hold around 10% of the sample. To note about this clone: It has no known antigen specificity. No base qualities exist here, and no much larger clone lies one base off it.

The CDR3 holds 15 amino acids from the cysteine to the phenylalanine. The read is trimmed to its CDR3 DNA, 45 bases read in frame from base 1. At the junction V is shortened by 0 bases and J by 7 bases, with 16 bases in between. CDR1 SGHNT and CDR2 YYREEE were looked up in the germline V gene (reference sequence). This TCR was sampled from a man aged 55 to 70 with head and neck cancer. Source material: PBMCs. The chain links TRBV5-4 with TRBJ1-2; possibly the D gene is TRBD1, per 5 matching bases. The CDR3 protein sequence reads: CASSLGGDWEAGYTF. The DNA reads TGTGCCAGCAGCTTGGGGGGGGACTGGGAGGCTGGCTACACCTTC.